The clone carrying this T cell receptor beta chain was seen once. This entry is derived from a study of blood T cell repertoires in COVID-19. Study details: Nucleic acid was either cDNA or gDNA, and it came from T cells, B-cell-depleted T cells, or PBMCs.

The CDR3 contains 15 residues. The V gene end was trimmed by 10 bases and the J gene end by 6 bases; junction bases not matched to a gene: 8. CDR1 and CDR2 (germline): ENHRY, SYGVKD. Original analysis: Researchers report that nucleated cell counts were estimated from reference gene primer amplification. Some clones are missing from TCRdb's copy, which holds only in-frame ones; the method was immunoSEQ multiplex PCR. V, J and clone size are those of that table, while D and trimming were read from the DNA. In the table there are fewer than 45,000 clones, 70% to 90% of which are singletons. The sequence came from a human donor in a cohort sampled during active COVID-19. The material sequenced was peripheral blood. The chain carries TRBV10-3 and TRBJ2-1, with 14 bases matching TRBD2. Written as DNA, the CDR3 is TGTGCCACGTCCGGACTAGCGGGGGGAATCAATGAGCAGTTCTTC. It translates to CATSGLAGGINEQFF.